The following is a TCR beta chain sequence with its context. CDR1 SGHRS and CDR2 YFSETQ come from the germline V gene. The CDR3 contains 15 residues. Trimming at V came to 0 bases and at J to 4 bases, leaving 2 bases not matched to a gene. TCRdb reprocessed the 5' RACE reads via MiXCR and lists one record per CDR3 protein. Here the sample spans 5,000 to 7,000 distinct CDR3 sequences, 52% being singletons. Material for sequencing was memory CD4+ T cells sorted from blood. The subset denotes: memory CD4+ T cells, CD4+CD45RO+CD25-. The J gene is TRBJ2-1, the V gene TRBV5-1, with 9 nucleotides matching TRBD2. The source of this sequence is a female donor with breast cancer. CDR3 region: CASSLAAGGYNEQFF. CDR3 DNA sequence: TGCGCCAGCAGCTTGGCTGCGGGAGGGTACAATGAGCAGTTCTTC.